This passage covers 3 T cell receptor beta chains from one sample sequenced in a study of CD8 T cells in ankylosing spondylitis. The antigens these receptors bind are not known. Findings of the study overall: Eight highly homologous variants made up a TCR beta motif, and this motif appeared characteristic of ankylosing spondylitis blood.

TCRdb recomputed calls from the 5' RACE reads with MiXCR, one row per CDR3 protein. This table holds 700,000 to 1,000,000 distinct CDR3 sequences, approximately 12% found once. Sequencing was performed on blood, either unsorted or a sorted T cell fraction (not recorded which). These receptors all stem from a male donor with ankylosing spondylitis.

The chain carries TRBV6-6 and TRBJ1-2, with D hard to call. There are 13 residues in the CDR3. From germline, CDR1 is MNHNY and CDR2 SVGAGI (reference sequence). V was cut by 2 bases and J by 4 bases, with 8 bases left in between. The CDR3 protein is CASSYGEAYGYTF. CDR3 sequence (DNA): TGTGCCAGCAGTTACGGCGAGGCCTATGGCTACACCTTC.

CDR3 sequence (DNA): TGTGCCATCAGTGAGTCAGGAGGAAACGGGGCTTATAATTCACCCCTCCACTTT. This codes for CAISESGGNGAYNSPLHF. The J gene is TRBJ1-6, the V gene TRBV10-3; D is perhaps TRBD1 (5 bases). CDR3 length: 18 residues. Germline CDR1 ENHRY, CDR2 SYGVKD. V dropped 0 bases and J dropped 4 bases, with 16 bases sitting between them.

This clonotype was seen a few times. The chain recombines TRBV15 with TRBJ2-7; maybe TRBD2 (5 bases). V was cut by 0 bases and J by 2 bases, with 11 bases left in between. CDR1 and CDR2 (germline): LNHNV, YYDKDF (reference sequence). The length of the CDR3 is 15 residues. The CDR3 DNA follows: TGTGCCACCAGCAGAGAAGCGGCGACAACCTACGAGCAGTACTTC. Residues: CATSREAATTYEQYF.